This TCR beta chain came from a study of molecular identifiers for immune sequencing clone quantification (dated by TCRdb to 2016 to 2019). For the wider study: In a replicate experiment, RNA from about 20,000 or 100,000 naive CD8 T cells was split into five aliquots, four of which were sequenced. CD8 T cells were used in a methods study to benchmark molecular-identifier clustering-based TCR repertoire sequencing (MIDCIRS) and TCR RNA copy counting. Results and caveats for the whole study, not just this receptor: About three recovered TCR RNA copies per cell were obtained by modeling, versus roughly 10 by digital PCR, implying a capture efficiency of 25% to 30%. Even against a background of 750,000 to 1,000,000 naive CD8 T cells, spiked-in Jurkat TCR RNA amounting to a single cell's worth was reported to be detectable. The sizes of highly expanded clones could end up underestimated when identical TCR molecules share a barcode. When barcode sub-clustering was omitted, TCR diversity was inflated by chimeric consensus sequences, with chimeras reaching as high as 47%. The naive libraries included spiked-in Jurkat TCR RNA (roughly 9 copies' worth), and this RNA is not part of the donor repertoire. In CMV-specific effector cells, clones with more than 20 RNA copies contained over 99% of molecules, whereas in naive cells such clones contained under 1% of molecules.

Libraries of naive CD8 T cells were generated from about 20,000 to 1,000,000 sorted cells, with 10%, 30% or 50% of the purified RNA used. Naive CD8 T cells were FACS-sorted as CD8+CD4-CCR7+CD45RA+ on a BD FACSAria II into RLT Plus buffer. To test detection sensitivity, Jurkat RNA equivalent to over 8 TCR copies was spiked into samples of roughly 18,000-1,000,000 naive CD8 T cells. Enrichment of CD8 T cells was done with RosetteSep CD8+ T Cell Enrichment Cocktail plus Ficoll-Paque, and ACK red cell lysis came afterward. Libraries were prepared through PCR. Data came from a NextSeq 500. Bulk TCR libraries were made following a previously described method, with the TCR primers given in Table S5. Total RNA was purified with the Qiagen AllPrep DNA/RNA kit. Before any analysis, reads coming from multiple sequencing runs of the same library were combined into one pool. Under the source paper's analysis protocol: Reads were retained only if an exact TCR constant sequence was present, and the retained reads were trimmed to 150 nt and grouped according to their 12-nt molecular barcodes. Reads within each barcode group were sub-clustered using a 15% Levenshtein threshold, and quality-weighted consensus sequences were constructed for each RNA molecule. Non-functional sequences were filtered out, along with any lower-count sequence sitting one edit away from another sequence. Based on fitting two negative binomial distributions, any barcode sub-cluster with under 20% of the maximum read count was discarded. The public sequencing data were trimmed at Q25 with fastp and processed into clonotypes with MiXCR by TCRdb, which kept only in-frame beta chains. Rows matching on CDR3 protein sequence are summarized as one entry with the most common DNA and genes. These V and J calls originate from TCRdb's pipeline instead of the authors' own analysis. This sample holds nearly 650,000 distinct CDR3 sequences; around 25% were observed only once. Of the sample, about 0.84% falls within the top ten clones.

This clonotype was observed a handful of times. It has no known antigen specificity. No qualities accompany the bases; no much larger clone lies one base away. This sequence was found in a human donor in good health. Some libraries in this study had Jurkat cell RNA spiked in. What was sequenced was naive CD8+ T cells from blood, with Jurkat cell RNA spiked in. The meaning of the sample's cell subset or site label: FACS-sorted CD8+CD4-CCR7+CD45RA+ naive T cells.

The bases are TGTGCCAGTAGTATGGACATCCGTCGAGGTGAAAAACTGTTTTTT. It encodes CASSMDIRRGEKLFF. The rearranged segments are TRBV19 and TRBJ1-4, and the D gene may be TRBD1, 5 bases matching. Trimming costs V 3 bases and J 7 bases, and their ends lie 15 bases apart. CDR1 and CDR2 are read off the germline V gene (reference sequence) as LNHDA and SQIVND. Reading from cysteine to phenylalanine, the CDR3 counts 15 amino acids. Only the CDR3 portion is preserved as DNA: 45 bases, with reading frame beginning at the first base.